A single sample is the source of the 24 T cell receptor beta chains below, sequenced in a study of monozygotic twins with inflammatory bowel disease. Reanalyzing the 5' RACE reads, TCRdb keeps one entry per CDR3 protein, without DNA. This table lists approximately 400,000 distinct CDR3 sequences. Sequencing used blood. These receptors came from a human donor with ulcerative colitis or Crohn's disease, or a healthy co-twin of an affected twin (not recorded which).

The chain has TRBV13 and TRBJ2-5; TCRdb indicates TRBD1, and absent DNA this call remains unverified. CDR3 length equals 15 residues. CDR1 PRHDT and CDR2 FYEKMQ come from the germline V gene (reference sequence). This chain's CDR3 is CASSLDRGLGETQYF.

V gene TRBV24-1 combines with J gene TRBJ2-5. Per the germline V gene, CDR1 is KGHDR and CDR2 is SFDVKD. The CDR3 consists of 13 residues. The CDR3 region is CATSDHQEETQYF.

The rearrangement joins TRBV5-1 to TRBJ1-2; TCRdb selects TRBD1, and the lack of DNA leaves this call unchecked. Germline V CDR1 and CDR2: SGHRS, YFSETQ. The CDR3 is 14 amino acids. CDR3 sequence: CASRTTGGLDGYTF.

The chain's CDR3 is CASSARSPSYEQYF. V usage is TRBV27 and J usage is TRBJ2-7; the TCRdb call, TRBD2, lacks DNA for checking. CDR1 is MNHEY, CDR2 SMNVEV, per germline (reference sequence). The CDR3 loop spans 14 amino acids.

The rearrangement links TRBV20-1 to TRBJ2-7; as DNA is missing, the TRBD2 call by TCRdb cannot be tested. CDR1 DFQATT and CDR2 SNEGSKA come from the germline V gene (reference sequence). CDR3 length: 16 amino acids. CDR3 amino acids: CSGELGGGSGRYEQYF.

V gene TRBV25-1 combines with J gene TRBJ1-4. Germline loops: CDR1 MGHDK, CDR2 SYGVNS. The CDR3 has 14 amino acids. The CDR3 loop is CASSEGRFGEKLFF.

The rearrangement uses TRBV29-1 and TRBJ2-5; checking the TCRdb D call of TRBD1 is not possible without DNA. Germline lookup yields CDR1 SQVTM and CDR2 ANQGSEA. CDR3 length: 13 amino acids. The CDR3 sequence is CSAEGQGVKTQYF.

The rearrangement joins TRBV7-3 to TRBJ2-3; without DNA, the TCRdb call of TRBD1 cannot be checked. This CDR3 is 16 amino acids long. CDR1 and CDR2 from the germline V gene are SGHTA and FQGTGA. CDR3 sequence: CASSLRGQGTADTQYF.

CDR3 residues: CASKSGDSAGETQYF. The V call is TRBV5-1, the J call TRBJ2-5; TCRdb selects TRBD1, and the lack of DNA leaves this call unchecked. Germline values: CDR1 SGHRS, CDR2 YFSETQ. CDR3 length: 15 residues.

The V and J genes are TRBV7-2 and TRBJ2-3; TCRdb proposes TRBD1, but this gene call is untestable without DNA. In germline, CDR1 is SGHTA, CDR2 FQGNSA. The CDR3 is 15 amino acids. CDR3 amino acids: CASSLSGSGGDTQYF. Based on the CDR3 plus reference TRBV7-2 and TRBJ2-3, the full variable domain is GAGVSQSPSNKVTEKGKDVELRCDPISGHTALYWYRQSLGQGLEFLIYFQGNSAPDKSGLPSDRFSAERTGGSVSTLTIQRTQQEDSAVYLCASSLSGSGGDTQYFGPGTRLTVL.

The chain carries TRBV7-9 and TRBJ2-3; TCRdb names TRBD1, which stays unverified in the absence of DNA. The CDR3 spans 15 residues. Germline CDR1 SEHNR, CDR2 FQNEAQ (reference sequence). CDR3 residues: CASSRGQGSEDTQYF.

V and J are TRBV20-1 and TRBJ1-1. The CDR3 has 14 amino acids. Per germline, CDR1 DFQATT and CDR2 SNEGSKA (reference sequence). The CDR3 reads CSARDGVRNTEAFF.

This chain uses TRBV27 with TRBJ2-5; TCRdb calls TRBD2, which cannot be checked without DNA. Looked up from germline, CDR1 is MNHEY and CDR2 is SMNVEV (reference sequence). CDR3 length equals 15 residues. The CDR3 protein is CASSQGLVWRETQYF.

The chain links TRBV12-3 or TRBV12-4 to TRBJ1-1. The CDR3 has 11 amino acids. The CDR3 reads CASLQRSEAFF.

The J gene is TRBJ2-3, the V gene TRBV4-3; TCRdb lists TRBD1, though no DNA is available to test this call. The germline V gene has CDR1 LGHNA and CDR2 YSLEER. The CDR3 runs to 15 residues. CDR3 region: CASSQFAGGTDTQYF.

The rearrangement uses TRBV28 and TRBJ2-3; the D call from TCRdb, TRBD1, cannot be confirmed without DNA. Germline V CDR1 and CDR2: MDHEN, SYDVKM. CDR3 length: 17 amino acids. CDR3 sequence reads: CASSPSGVGLGTDTQYF.

V and J are TRBV28 and TRBJ1-5; TCRdb indicates TRBD1, and absent DNA this call remains unverified. Per the germline V gene, CDR1 is MDHEN and CDR2 is SYDVKM. This CDR3 is built from 16 residues. CDR3 region: CASSPQGHGSNQPQHF.

The chain recombines TRBV7-3 with TRBJ2-3; the TCRdb call, TRBD2, lacks DNA for checking. Germline V gives CDR1 SGHTA, CDR2 FQGTGA. There are 18 residues in the CDR3. The CDR3 protein is CASSLFPRTSGRADTQYF.

J is TRBJ2-7 and V is TRBV20-1; TCRdb selects TRBD2, and the lack of DNA leaves this call unchecked. The CDR3 has 15 amino acids. CDR1 DFQATT and CDR2 SNEGSKA come from the germline V gene (reference sequence). CDR3 protein: CSALSLADNSYEQYF.

The chain couples TRBV4-2 to TRBJ1-1; checking the TCRdb D call of TRBD1 is not possible without DNA. From germline, CDR1 is LGHNA and CDR2 YNFKEQ. The CDR3 is made up of 14 amino acids. CDR3 sequence: CASSQEGQGAEAFF.

V usage is TRBV19 and J usage is TRBJ2-6; absent DNA, TCRdb's TRBD1 call cannot be checked. The CDR3 is 15 amino acids. CDR1 is LNHDA and CDR2 is SQIVND in the germline V gene (reference sequence). CDR3 protein: CASSNTGAGANVLTF.

The chain links TRBV25-1 to TRBJ2-7; TCRdb names TRBD2, which stays unverified in the absence of DNA. The CDR3 is made up of 15 amino acids. CDR1 is MGHDK and CDR2 is SYGVNS in the germline V gene. The chain's CDR3 is CASSESGGSSYEQYF.

The gene calls are TRBV12-3 or TRBV12-4 and TRBJ2-3; TCRdb outputs TRBD2, but without DNA this stays unchecked. The CDR3 runs 12 residues. CDR3 in amino acids: CASRAGTDTQYF.

This chain links TRBV5-1 with TRBJ2-3; checking the TCRdb D call of TRBD1 is not possible without DNA. This CDR3 contains 16 residues. Per germline, CDR1 SGHRS and CDR2 YFSETQ. The chain's CDR3 is CASSLRRDTGTDTQYF.